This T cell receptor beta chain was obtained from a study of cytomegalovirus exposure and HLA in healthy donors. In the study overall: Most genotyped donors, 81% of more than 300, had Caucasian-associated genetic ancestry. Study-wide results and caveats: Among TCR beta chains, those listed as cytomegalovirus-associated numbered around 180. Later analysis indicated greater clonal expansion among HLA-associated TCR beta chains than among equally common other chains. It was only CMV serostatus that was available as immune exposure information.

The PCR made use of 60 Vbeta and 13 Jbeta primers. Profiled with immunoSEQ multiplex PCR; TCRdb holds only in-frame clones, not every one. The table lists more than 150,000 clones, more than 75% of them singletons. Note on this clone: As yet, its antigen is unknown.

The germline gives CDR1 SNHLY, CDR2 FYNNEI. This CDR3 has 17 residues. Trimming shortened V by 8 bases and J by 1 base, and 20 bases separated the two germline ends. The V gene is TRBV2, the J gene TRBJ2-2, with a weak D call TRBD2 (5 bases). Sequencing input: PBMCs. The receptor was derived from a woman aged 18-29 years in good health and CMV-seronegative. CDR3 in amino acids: CASSKFRRHQNTGELFF. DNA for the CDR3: TGTGCCAGCTCGAAATTCCGGAGGCACCAGAACACCGGGGAGCTGTTTTTT. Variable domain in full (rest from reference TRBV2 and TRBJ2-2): EPEVTQTPSHQVTQMGQEVILRCVPISNHLYFYWYRQILGQKVEFLVSFYNNEISEKSEIFDDQFSVERPDGSNFTLKIRSTKLEDSAMYFCASSKFRRHQNTGELFFGEGSRLTVL.